What follows describes a single T cell receptor (beta chain). Its antigen is unknown. The validation cohort, a group of 120 or so subjects, included the donors and was separate from the approximately 660-subject first cohort. This CDR3 is built from 14 residues. Trimming removed 0 bases from V and 4 bases from J, with 12 bases in between. Germline values: CDR1 GTSNPN, CDR2 SVGIG (reference sequence). TCRdb's copy holds only in-frame clones and misses some; the assay was immunoSEQ multiplex PCR. There are a few hundred thousand clones in the sample; 85% to 90% occur only once, and over 0.7% lies in the top ten. This sample is drawn from a study of cytomegalovirus exposure and HLA in healthy donors. Study-wide results and limits: Reported results showed that the classifier diagnosed cytomegalovirus status with high specificity and sensitivity. Most TCR sequences showed up rarely, but some public TCRs showed up in many donors.

The chain is built from TRBV30 and TRBJ1-1; D possibly corresponds to TRBD1 (6 bases). This TCR derives from a young woman in good health and CMV-seronegative. The specimen sequenced was PBMCs. CDR3 region: CAWSVKGGSTEAFF. In DNA form, the CDR3 reads TGTGCCTGGAGTGTAAAGGGGGGGAGCACTGAAGCTTTCTTT.